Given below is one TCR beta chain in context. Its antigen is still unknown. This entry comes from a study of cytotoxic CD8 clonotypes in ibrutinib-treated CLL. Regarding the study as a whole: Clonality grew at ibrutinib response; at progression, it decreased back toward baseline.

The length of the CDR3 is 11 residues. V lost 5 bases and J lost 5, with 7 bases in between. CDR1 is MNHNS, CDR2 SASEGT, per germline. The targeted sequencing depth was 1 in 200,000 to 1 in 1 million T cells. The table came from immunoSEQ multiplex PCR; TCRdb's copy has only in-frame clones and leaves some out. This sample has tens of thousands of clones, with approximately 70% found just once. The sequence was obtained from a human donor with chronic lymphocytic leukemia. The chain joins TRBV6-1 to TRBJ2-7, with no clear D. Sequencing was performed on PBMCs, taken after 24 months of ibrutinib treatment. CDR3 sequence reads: CASSWIDEQYF. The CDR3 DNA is TGTGCCAGCAGTTGGATAGACGAGCAGTACTTC.